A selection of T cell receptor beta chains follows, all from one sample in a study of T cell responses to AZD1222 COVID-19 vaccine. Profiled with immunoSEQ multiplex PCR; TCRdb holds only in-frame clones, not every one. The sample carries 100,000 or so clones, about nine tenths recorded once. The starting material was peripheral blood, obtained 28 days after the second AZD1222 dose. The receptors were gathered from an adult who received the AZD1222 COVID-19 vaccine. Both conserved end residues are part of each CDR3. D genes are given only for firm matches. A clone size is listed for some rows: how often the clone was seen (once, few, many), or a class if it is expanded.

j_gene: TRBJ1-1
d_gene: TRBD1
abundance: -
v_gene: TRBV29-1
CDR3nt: TGCAGCGTTCCCGGGAACAGGGGTAGTACTGAAGCTTTCTTT
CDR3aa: CSVPGNRGSTEAFF

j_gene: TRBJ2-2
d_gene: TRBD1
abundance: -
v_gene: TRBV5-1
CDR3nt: TGCGCCAGCAGCTTGGGGTCAGGGGGCACCGGGGAGCTGTTTTTT
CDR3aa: CASSLGSGGTGELFF

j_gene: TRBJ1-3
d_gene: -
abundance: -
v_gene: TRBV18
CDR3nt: TGTGCCAGCTCACCAGGCAGCTCTGGAAACACCATATATTTT
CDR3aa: CASSPGSSGNTIYF

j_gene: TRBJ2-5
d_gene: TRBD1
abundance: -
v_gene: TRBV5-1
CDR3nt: TGCGCCAGCAGCTCGTCGACAGGGACCCAAGAGACCCAGTACTTC
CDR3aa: CASSSSTGTQETQYF

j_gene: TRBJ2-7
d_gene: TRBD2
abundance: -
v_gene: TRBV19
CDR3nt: TGTGCCAGTATCCATACACAAGCTAGCGGGGAATCCTACGAGCAGTACTTC
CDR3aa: CASIHTQASGESYEQYF

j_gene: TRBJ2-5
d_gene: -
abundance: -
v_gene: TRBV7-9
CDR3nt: TGTGCCAGCAGCTTAGGGCACGCGGAGACCCAGTACTTC
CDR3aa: CASSLGHAETQYF

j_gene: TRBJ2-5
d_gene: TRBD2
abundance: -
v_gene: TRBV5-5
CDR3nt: TGTGCCAGCAGGTACTCTAGCGGGGGAGAGACCCAGTACTTC
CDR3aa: CASRYSSGGETQYF

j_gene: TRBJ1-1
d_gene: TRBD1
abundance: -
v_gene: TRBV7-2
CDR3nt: TGTGCCAGCAACGACAGGGGGGCCCGGGCTGAAGCTTTCTTT
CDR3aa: CASNDRGARAEAFF

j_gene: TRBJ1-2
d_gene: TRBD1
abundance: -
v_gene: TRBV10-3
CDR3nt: TGTGCCATCAGTGAGTTCCAGGGGGATGGCTACACCTTC
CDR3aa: CAISEFQGDGYTF

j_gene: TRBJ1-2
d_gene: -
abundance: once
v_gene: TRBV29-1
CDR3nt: TGCAGCGTCCAGGGACGCTATGGCTACACCTTC
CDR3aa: CSVQGRYGYTF

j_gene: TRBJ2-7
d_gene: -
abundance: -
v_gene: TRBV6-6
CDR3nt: TGTGCCAGCAGTTTCCGGGACGCATCCTACGAGCAGTACTTC
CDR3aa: CASSFRDASYEQYF

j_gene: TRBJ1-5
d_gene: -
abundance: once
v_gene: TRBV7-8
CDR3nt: TGTGCCAGCAGCTTAGCGGGGATACTGCCTCTGGGTCAGCCCCAGCATTTT
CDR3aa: CASSLAGILPLGQPQHF

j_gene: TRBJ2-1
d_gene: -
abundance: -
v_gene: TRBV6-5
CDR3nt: TGTGCCAGCAGTCGTCCGGGTCTCGTTACCAATGAGCAGTTCTTC
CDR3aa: CASSRPGLVTNEQFF

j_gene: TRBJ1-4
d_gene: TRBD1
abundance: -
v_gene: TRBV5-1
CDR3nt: TGCGCCAGCAGCCGGGGGGACAGGGTAACTGAAAAACTGTTTTTT
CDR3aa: CASSRGDRVTEKLFF

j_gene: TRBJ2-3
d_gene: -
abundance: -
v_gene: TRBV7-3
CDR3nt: TGTGCCAGCAGCTTCCCTGGCGCAGATACGCAGTATTTT
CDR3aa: CASSFPGADTQYF

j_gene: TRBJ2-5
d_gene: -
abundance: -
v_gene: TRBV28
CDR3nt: TGTGCCAGCAGTTTGGGGGGGGGCGAGACCCAGTACTTC
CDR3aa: CASSLGGGETQYF

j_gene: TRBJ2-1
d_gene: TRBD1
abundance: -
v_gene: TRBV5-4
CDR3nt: TGTGCCAGCACCCCAGGGGGCTTGAGCAATGAGCAGTTCTTC
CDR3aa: CASTPGGLSNEQFF

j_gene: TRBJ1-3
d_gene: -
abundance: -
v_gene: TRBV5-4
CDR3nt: TGTGCCAGCAGCGCAGGGAGAACTGGAAACACCATATATTTT
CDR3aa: CASSAGRTGNTIYF

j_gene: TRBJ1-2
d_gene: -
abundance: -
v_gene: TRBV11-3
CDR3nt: TGTGCCAGTCTAGGGGACACCGTCGTCTATGGCTACACCTTC
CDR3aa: CASLGDTVVYGYTF

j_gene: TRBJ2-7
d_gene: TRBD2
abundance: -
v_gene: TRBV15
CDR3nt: TGTGCCACCGGGACTAGCGGCTCCTACGAGCAGTACTTC
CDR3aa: CATGTSGSYEQYF

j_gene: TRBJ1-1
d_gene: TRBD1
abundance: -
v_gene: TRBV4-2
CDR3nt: TGTGCCAGCAGCCAGAAACAGGGGGCGGACACTGAAGCTTTCTTT
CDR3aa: CASSQKQGADTEAFF

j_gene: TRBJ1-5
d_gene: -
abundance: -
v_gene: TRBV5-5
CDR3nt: TGTGCCAGCAGCTGGGACCCTGGGGATCAGCCCCAGCATTTT
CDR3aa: CASSWDPGDQPQHF

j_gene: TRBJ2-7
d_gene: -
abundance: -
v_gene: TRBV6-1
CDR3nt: TGTGCCAGCAGTGAGGGGGCAGTCGCGAATTACTACGAGCAGTACTTC
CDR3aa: CASSEGAVANYYEQYF

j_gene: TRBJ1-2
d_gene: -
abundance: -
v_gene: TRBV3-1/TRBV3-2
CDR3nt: TGTGCCAGCAGCCAAGTATCCACAGGGCGGATCTCTTATGGCTACACCTTC
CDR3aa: CASSQVSTGRISYGYTF

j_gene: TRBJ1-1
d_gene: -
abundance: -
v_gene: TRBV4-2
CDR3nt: TGTGCCAGCAGCCAAACGGCTGGTCAGTCGAACACTGAAGCTTTCTTT
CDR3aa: CASSQTAGQSNTEAFF

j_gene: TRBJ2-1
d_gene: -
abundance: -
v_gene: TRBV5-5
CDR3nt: TGTGCCAGCAGCTTGCTCAATCTGGGTCAGGGTGAGCAGTTCTTC
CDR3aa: CASSLLNLGQGEQFF

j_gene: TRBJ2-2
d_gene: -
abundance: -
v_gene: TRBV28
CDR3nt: TGTGCCAGCACCACACTGGGGGTGAACACCGGGGAGCTGTTTTTT
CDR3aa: CASTTLGVNTGELFF

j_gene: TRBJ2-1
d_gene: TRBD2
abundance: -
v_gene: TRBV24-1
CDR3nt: TGTGCCACCAGTGCCCTTAGACTAGCGGGGGACCACAATGAGCAGTTCTTC
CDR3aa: CATSALRLAGDHNEQFF

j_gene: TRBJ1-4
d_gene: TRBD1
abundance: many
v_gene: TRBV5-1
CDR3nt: TGCGCCAGCAGCGCTCCGGGACAGGCGGATGAAAAACTGTTTTTT
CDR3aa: CASSAPGQADEKLFF

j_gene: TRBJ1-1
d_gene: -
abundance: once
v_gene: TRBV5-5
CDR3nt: TGTGCCAGCAGCCCCCAGGGTGGCGCTTTCTTT
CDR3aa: CASSPQGGAFF

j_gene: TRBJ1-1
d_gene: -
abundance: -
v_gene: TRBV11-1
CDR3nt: TGTGCCAGCAGCTTAACTACGGGAGGCCTAACTGAAGCTTTCTTT
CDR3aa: CASSLTTGGLTEAFF

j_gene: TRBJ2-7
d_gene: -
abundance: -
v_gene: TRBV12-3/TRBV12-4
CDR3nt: TGTGCCAGCAGTTTAAGGGCCGGGCAGTACTTC
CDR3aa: CASSLRAGQYF

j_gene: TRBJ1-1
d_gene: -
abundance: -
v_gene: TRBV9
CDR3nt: TGTGCCAGCAGCCCCAGGCCGAACACTGAAGCTTTCTTT
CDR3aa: CASSPRPNTEAFF

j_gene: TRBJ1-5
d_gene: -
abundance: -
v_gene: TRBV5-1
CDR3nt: TGCGCCAGCAGCCACGGGAGCAATCAGCCCCAGCATTTT
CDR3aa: CASSHGSNQPQHF

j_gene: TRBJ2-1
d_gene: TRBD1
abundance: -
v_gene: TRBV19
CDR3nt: TGTGCCAGTAGCGATTGGGACAGCTCCTACAATGAGCAGTTCTTC
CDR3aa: CASSDWDSSYNEQFF

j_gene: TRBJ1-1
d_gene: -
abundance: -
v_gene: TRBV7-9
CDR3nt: TGTGCCAGCAGCTTAGACCCCGACCCTGAAGCTTTCTTT
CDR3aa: CASSLDPDPEAFF

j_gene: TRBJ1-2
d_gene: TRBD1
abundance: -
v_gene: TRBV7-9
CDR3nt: TGTGCCAGCAGCTTGCCATCGAGGGGGACAGGGGATGGCTACACCTTC
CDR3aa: CASSLPSRGTGDGYTF

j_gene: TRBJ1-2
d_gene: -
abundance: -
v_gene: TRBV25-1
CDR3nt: TGTGCCAGCAGTGATTCTCCCACCGGCTATGGCTACACCTTC
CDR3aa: CASSDSPTGYGYTF

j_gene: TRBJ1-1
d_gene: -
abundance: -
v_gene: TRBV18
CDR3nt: TGTGCCAGCTCACCACGGCCCGGAGAGGCTTTCTTT
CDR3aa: CASSPRPGEAFF

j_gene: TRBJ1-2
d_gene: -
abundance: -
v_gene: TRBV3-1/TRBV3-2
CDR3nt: TGTGCCAGCAGCCAAGTGCTTACAGGCGGGGGCTACACCTTC
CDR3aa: CASSQVLTGGGYTF

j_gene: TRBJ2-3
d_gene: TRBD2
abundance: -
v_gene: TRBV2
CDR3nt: TGTGCCAGCAGTGGGGCTAGCGGGGGCGGAACAGATACGCAGTATTTT
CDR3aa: CASSGASGGGTDTQYF

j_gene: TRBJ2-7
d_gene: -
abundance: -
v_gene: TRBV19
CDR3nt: TGTGCCACCAGCCAGCCAACGGGGGACCCCTCCTACGAGCAGTACTTC
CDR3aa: CATSQPTGDPSYEQYF

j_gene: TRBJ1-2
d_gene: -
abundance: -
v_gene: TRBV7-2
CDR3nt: TGTGCCAGCAGCTCCTACAGGGTTCCTGGCTACACCTTC
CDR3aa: CASSSYRVPGYTF

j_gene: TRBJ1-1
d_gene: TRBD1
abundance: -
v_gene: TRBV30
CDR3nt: TGTGCCTGGCGATTAGGGGGCGGCGCTGAAGCTTTCTTT
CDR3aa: CAWRLGGGAEAFF

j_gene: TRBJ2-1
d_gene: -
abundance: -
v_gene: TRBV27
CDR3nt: TGTGCCAGCAGTGGCGGGGATGGGTACAATGAGCAGTTCTTC
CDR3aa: CASSGGDGYNEQFF

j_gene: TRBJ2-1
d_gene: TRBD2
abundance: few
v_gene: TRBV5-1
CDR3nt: TGCGCCAGCAATACGGGGCAGCCCGGGGGGGATGAGCAGTTCTTC
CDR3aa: CASNTGQPGGDEQFF

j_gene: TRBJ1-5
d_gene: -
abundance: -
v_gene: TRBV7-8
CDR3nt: TGTGCCAGCAGCTTTGATAGCAATCAGCCCCAGCATTTT
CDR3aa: CASSFDSNQPQHF

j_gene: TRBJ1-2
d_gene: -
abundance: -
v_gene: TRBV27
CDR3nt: TGTGCCAGCAGTGTCGGAAACTATGGCTACACCTTC
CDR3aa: CASSVGNYGYTF

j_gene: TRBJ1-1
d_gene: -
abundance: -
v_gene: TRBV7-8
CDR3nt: TGTGCCAGCAGCGCCTCGCGGATACTCAACACTGAAGCTTTCTTT
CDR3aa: CASSASRILNTEAFF

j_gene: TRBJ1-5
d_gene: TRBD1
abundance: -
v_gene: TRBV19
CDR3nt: TGTGCCAGTAGTCTTCGACAGGGGGCCAGCAATCAGCCCCAGCATTTT
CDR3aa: CASSLRQGASNQPQHF

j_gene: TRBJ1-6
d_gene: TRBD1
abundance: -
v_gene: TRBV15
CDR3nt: TGTGCCACCAGCACCCGGACAGGGGGCGGTTCACCCCTCCACTTT
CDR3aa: CATSTRTGGGSPLHF